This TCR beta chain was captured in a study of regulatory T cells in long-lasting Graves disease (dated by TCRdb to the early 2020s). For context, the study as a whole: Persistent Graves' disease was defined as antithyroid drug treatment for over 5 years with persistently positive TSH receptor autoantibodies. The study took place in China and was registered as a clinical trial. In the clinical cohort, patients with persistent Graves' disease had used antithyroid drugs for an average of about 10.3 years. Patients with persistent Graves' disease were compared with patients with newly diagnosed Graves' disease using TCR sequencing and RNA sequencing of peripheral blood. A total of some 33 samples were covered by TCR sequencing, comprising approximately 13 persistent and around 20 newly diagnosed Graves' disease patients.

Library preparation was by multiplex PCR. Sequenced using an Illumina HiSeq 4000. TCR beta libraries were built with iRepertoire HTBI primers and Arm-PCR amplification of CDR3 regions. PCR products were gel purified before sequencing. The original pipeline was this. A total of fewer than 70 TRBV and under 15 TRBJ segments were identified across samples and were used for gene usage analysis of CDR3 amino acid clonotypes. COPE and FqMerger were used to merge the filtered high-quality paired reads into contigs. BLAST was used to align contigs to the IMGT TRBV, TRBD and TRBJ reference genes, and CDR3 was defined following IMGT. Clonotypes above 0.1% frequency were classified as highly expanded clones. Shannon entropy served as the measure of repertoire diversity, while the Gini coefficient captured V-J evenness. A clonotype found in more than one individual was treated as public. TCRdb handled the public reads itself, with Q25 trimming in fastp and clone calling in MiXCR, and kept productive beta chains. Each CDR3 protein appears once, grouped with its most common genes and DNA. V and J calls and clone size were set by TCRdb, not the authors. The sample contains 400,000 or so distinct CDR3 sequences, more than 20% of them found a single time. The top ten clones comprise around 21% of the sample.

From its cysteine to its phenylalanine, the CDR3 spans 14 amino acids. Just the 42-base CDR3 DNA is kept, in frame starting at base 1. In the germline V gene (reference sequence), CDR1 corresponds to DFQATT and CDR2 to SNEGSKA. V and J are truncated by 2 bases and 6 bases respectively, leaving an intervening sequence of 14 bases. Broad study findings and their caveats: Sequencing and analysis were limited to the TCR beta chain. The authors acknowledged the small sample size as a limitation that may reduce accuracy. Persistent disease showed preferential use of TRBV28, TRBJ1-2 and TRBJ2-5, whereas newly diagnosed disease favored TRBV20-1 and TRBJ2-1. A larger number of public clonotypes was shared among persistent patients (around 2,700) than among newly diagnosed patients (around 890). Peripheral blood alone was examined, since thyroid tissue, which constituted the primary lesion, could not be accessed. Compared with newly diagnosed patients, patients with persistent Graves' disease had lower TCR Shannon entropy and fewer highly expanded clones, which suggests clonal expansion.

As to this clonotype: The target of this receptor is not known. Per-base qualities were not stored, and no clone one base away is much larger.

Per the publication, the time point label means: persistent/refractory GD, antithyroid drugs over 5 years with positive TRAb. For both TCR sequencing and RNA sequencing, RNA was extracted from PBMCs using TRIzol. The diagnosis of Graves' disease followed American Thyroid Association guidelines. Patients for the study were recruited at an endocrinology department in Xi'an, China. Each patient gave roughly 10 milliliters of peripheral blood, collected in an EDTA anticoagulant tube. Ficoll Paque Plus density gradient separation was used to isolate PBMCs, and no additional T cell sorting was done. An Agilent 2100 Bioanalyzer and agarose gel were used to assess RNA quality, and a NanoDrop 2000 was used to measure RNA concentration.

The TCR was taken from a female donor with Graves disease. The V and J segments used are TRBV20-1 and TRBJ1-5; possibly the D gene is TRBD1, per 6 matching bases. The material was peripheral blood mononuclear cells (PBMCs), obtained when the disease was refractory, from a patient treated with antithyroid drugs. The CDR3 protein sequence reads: CSARLAGAVQPQHF. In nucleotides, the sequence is TGCAGTGCTAGACTTGCAGGGGCGGTTCAGCCCCAGCATTTT.